The next 5 T cell receptor beta chains were all read from a single sample in a study of metastatic and nonmetastatic thyroid tumors. MiXCR reprocessed the PCR reads for TCRdb. The repertoire holds 85,000 to 95,000 clones, with about 15% as singletons. None of the patients had undergone any treatment ahead of thyroid surgery. Sequencing used blood. All receptors derive from a female donor with papillary thyroid cancer or a benign thyroid nodule (not recorded which). Some clones in this sample may be carry-over from other donors' samples.

This clone has more than one count but fewer than ten. The junction departs from the called germline gene at one end, perhaps through a read error. The DNA for the CDR3 is TGTGCCAGAAGTGAAGCGCGGGGGGGGTCAAATCAGCCCCAGCATTTT. Translating gives CARSEARGGSNQPQHF. This chain connects TRBV6-1 to TRBJ1-5; possible D gene TRBD1, 5 bases. The CDR3 consists of 16 residues. Germline V gene sequence: CDR1 MNHNS, CDR2 SASEGT.

This clone was counted at least ten times. The rearrangement uses TRBV30 and TRBJ1-3; TRBD1 matches at 9 bases. The trim removed 1 base at V and 4 bases at J, leaving 5 bases unmatched. CDR1 and CDR2 from the germline V gene are GTSNPN and SVGIG (reference sequence). The CDR3 sequence is 15 residues long. The CDR3 protein is CAWSEQGAPGNTIYF. As DNA, the CDR3 is TGTGCCTGGAGTGAACAGGGGGCGCCAGGAAACACCATATATTTT.

This clone has at least ten counts. This may stem from a read error, because a much larger clone lies one nucleotide away. This chain joins TRBV6-2 or TRBV6-3 and TRBJ2-7, with D possibly TRBD2 on 5 matching bases. V lost 5 bases and J 2 bases, leaving 16 bases between the germline ends. The CDR3 sequence is 15 residues long. CDR1 is MNHEY and CDR2 is SVGEGT in the germline V gene. This CDR3 reads CASSMTNGFPYEQYF. The CDR3, as DNA: TGTGCCAGCAGTATGACTAACGGGTTCCCCTACGAGCAGTACTTC.

This clone was seen many times. The J gene is TRBJ2-7, the V gene TRBV6-2 or TRBV6-3, with 8 nucleotides matching TRBD1. In germline, CDR1 is MNHEY, CDR2 SVGEGT. The CDR3 sequence is 17 residues long. V was pared by 0 bases and J by 1 base, with 8 bases of the junction left unmatched. The CDR3 region is CASSYSRDRLGSYEQYF. Written as DNA, the CDR3 is TGTGCCAGCAGTTACTCCCGGGACAGGTTGGGTTCCTACGAGCAGTACTTC.

This clone has a count of ten or more. This specimen includes other DNA sequences encoding the same CDR3. The chain joins TRBV28 to TRBJ2-1; 10 nucleotides agree with TRBD1. The junction had 12 bases not matched to a gene; V was cut back by 5 bases and J by 8 bases. This CDR3 region has 16 residues. Germline V lookup: CDR1 MDHEN, CDR2 SYDVKM. The CDR3 loop is CASSPHRQGARDEQFF. The CDR3 DNA sequence: TGTGCCAGCAGTCCCCATCGACAGGGGGCGCGGGATGAGCAGTTCTTC.